The clone carrying this T cell receptor beta chain was counted a few times. TCRdb's copy holds only in-frame clones and misses some; the assay was immunoSEQ multiplex PCR. The sample shows a few hundred thousand clones, around 90% of them seen only once. In Seattle, patients joined the study during active infection and were tracked longitudinally. These data originate in a study of blood T cell repertoires in COVID-19. Study-level information: Researchers got acute and convalescent COVID-19 samples from the United States, Italy and Spain.

This CDR3 is built from 13 residues. V was clipped by 5 bases and J by 4 bases; unmatched bases: 3. The specimen was peripheral blood. The chain employs TRBV12-3 or TRBV12-4 and TRBJ2-7; 9 bases match TRBD2. The sequence came from a man aged 18-30 years with COVID-19, enrolled during active disease. This CDR3 reads CASSLREGYEQYF. CDR3 nucleotide sequence: TGTGCCAGCAGTCTGCGGGAGGGATACGAGCAGTACTTC.